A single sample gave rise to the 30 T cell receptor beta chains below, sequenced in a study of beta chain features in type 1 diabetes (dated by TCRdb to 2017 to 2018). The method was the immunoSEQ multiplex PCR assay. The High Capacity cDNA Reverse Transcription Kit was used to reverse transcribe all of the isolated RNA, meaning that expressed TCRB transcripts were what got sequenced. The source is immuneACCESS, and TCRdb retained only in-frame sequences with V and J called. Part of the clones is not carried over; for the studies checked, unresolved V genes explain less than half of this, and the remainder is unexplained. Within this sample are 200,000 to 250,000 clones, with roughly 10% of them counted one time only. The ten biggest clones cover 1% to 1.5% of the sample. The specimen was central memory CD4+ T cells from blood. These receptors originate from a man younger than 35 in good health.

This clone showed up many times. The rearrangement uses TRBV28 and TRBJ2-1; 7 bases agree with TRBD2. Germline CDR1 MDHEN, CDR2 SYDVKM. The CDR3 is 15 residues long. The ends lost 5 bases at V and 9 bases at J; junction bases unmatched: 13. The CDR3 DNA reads TGTGCCAGCAGTCCTCCAGCGGGAATGCAGACTGAGCAGTTCTTC. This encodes CASSPPAGMQTEQFF.

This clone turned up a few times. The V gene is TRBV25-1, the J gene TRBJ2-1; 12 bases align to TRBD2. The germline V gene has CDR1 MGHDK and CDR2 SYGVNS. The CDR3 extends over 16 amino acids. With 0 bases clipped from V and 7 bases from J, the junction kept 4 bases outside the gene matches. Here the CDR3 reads CASSEYRTSGGNEQFF. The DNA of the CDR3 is TGTGCCAGCAGTGAATATCGTACTAGCGGGGGGAATGAGCAGTTCTTC.

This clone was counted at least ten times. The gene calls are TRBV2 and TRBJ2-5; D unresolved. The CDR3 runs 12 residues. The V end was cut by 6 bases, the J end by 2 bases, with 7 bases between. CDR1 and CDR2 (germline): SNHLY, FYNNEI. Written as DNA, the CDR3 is TGTGCCAGCAGGGCAAGACAAGAGACCCAGTACTTC. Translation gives CASRARQETQYF.

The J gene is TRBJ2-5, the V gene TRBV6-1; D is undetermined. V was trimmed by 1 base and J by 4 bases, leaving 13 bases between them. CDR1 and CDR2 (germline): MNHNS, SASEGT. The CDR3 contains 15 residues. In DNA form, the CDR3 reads TGTGCCAGCAGTGAAGGCTCATACGGTGGAGAGACCCAGTACTTC. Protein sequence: CASSEGSYGGETQYF.

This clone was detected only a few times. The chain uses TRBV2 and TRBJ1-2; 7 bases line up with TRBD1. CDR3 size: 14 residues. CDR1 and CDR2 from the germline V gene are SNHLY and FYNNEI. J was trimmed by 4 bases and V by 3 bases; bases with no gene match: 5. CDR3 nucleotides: TGTGCCAGCAGTGATCGGGACAGTCCCTATGGCTACACCTTC. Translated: CASSDRDSPYGYTF. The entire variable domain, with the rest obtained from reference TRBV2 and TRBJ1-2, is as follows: EPEVTQTPSHQVTQMGQEVILRCVPISNHLYFYWYRQILGQKVEFLVSFYNNEISEKSEIFDDQFSVERPDGSNFTLKIRSTKLEDSAMYFCASSDRDSPYGYTFGSGTRLTVV.

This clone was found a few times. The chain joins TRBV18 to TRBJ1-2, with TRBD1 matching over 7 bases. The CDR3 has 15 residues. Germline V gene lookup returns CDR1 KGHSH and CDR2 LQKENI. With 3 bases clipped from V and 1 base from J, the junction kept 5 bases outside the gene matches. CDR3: CASSPTGTDNYGYTF. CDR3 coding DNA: TGTGCCAGCTCACCTACCGGGACAGATAACTATGGCTACACCTTC.

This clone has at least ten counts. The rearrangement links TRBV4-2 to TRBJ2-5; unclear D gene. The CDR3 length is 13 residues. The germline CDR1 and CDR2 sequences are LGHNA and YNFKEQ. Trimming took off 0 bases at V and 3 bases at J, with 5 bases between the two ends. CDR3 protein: CASSQEWEETQYF. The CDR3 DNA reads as TGTGCCAGCAGCCAAGAGTGGGAAGAGACCCAGTACTTC.

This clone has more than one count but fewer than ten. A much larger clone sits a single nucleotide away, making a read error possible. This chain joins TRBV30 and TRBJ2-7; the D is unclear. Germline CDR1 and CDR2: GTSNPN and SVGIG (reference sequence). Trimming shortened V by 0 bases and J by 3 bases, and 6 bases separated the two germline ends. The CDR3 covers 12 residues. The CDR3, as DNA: TGTGCCTGGAGTGTATCGGGCTACGAGCAGTACTTC. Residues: CAWSVSGYEQYF.

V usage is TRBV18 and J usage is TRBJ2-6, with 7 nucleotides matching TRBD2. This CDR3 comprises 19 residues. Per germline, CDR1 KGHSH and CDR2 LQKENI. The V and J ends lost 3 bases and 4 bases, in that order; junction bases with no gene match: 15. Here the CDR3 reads CASSPGLAEARPGANVLTF. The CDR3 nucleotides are TGTGCCAGCTCACCTGGGCTAGCGGAAGCCCGACCCGGGGCCAACGTCCTGACTTTC.

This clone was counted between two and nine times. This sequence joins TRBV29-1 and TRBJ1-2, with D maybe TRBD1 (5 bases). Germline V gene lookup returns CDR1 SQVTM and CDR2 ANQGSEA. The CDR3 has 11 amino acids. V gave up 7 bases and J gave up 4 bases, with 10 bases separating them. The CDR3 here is CSAGVGYGYTF. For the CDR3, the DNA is TGCAGCGCGGGGGTGGGCTATGGCTACACCTTC.

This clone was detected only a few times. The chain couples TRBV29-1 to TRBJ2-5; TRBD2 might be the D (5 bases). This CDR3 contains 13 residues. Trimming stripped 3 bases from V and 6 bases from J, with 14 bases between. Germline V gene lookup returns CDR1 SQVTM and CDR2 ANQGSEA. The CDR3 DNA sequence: TGCAGCGTTGATTCTAGCAGACGGCAGACCCAGTACTTC. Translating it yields CSVDSSRRQTQYF. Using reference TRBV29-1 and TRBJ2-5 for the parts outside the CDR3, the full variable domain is SAVISQKPSRDICQRGTSLTIQCQVDSQVTMMFWYRQQPGQSLTLIATANQGSEATYESGFVIDKFPISRPNLTFSTLTVSNMSPEDSSIYLCSVDSSRRQTQYFGPGTRLLVL.

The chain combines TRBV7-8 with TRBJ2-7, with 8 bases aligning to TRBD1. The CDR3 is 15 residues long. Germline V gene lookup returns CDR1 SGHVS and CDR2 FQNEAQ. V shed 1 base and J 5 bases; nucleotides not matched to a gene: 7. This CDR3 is CASSLGTGRFDEQYF. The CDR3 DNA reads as TGTGCCAGCAGCTTAGGGACAGGGCGTTTCGACGAGCAGTACTTC.

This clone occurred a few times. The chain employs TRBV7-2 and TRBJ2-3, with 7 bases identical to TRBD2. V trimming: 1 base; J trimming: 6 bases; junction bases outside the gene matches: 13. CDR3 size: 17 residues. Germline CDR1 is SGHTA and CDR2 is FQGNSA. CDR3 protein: CASSLVSLAGDGDTQYF. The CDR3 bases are TGTGCCAGCAGCTTAGTCTCTCTCGCGGGAGATGGGGATACGCAGTATTTT.

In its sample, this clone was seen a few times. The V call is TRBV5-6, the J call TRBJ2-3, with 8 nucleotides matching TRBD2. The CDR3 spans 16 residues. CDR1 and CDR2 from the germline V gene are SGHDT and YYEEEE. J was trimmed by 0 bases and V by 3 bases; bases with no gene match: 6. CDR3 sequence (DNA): TGTGCCAGCAGCTCGATTAGCGGGATTAGCACAGATACGCAGTATTTT. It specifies CASSSISGISTDTQYF.

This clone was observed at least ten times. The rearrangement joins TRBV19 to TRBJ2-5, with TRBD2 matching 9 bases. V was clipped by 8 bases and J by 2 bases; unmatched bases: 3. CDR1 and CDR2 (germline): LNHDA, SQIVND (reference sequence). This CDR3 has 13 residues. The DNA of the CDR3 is TGTGCCAGTCGCACTAGCGGGCAAGAGACCCAGTACTTC. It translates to CASRTSGQETQYF.

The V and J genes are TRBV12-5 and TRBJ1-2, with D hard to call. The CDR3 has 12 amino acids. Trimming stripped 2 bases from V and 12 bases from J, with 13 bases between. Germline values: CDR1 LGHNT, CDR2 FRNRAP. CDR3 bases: TGTGCTAGTGGTTTGCAACCAGGTTACCACACCTTC. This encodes CASGLQPGYHTF. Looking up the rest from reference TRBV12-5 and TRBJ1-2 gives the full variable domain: DARVTQTPRHKVTEMGQEVTMRCQPILGHNTVFWYRQTMMQGLELLAYFRNRAPLDDSGMPKDRFSAEMPDATLATLKIQPSEPRDSAVYFCASGLQPGYHTFGSGTRLTVV.

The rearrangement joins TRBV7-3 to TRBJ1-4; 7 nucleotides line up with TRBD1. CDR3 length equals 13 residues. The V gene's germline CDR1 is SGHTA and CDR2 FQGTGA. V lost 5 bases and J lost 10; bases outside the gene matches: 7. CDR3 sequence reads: CASSPLAGGKLFF. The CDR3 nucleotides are TGTGCCAGCAGCCCTTTGGCAGGGGGAAAACTGTTTTTT.

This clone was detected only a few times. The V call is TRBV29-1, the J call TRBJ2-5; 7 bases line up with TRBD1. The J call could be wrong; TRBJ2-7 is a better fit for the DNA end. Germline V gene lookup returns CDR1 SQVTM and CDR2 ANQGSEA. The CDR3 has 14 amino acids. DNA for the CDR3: TGCAGCGTTGAAGACCCGTTACAGGGGTCCGAGCAGTACTTC. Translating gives CSVEDPLQGSEQYF.

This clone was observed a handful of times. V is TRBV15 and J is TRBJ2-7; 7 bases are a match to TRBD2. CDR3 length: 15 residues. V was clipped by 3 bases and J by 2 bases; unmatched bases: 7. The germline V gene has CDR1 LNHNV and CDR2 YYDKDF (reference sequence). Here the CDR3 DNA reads TGTGCCACCAGCAGTGATAGCGGGCCCCCCTACGAGCAGTACTTC. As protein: CATSSDSGPPYEQYF.

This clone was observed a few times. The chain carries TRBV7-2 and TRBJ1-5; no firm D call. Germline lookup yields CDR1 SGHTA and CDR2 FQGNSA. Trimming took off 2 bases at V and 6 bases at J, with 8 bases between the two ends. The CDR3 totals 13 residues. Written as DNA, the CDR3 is TGTGCCAGCAGCTTAAGGCAGTCTCAGCCCCAGCATTTT. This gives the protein CASSLRQSQPQHF.

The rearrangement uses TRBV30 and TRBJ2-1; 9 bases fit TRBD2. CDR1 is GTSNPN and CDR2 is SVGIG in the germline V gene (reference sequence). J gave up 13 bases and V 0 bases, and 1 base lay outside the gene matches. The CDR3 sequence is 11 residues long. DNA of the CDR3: TGTGCCTGGAGTGTTAGCGGGAGTCAGTTCTTC. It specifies CAWSVSGSQFF.

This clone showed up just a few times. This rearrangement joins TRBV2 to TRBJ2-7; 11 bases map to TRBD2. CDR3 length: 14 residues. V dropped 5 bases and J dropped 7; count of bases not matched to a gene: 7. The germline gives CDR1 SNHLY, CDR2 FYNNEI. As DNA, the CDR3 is TGTGCCAGCAGTACGGTACTAGCGGGAGTTGAGCAGTACTTC. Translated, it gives CASSTVLAGVEQYF. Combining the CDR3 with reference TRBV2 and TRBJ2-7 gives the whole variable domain EPEVTQTPSHQVTQMGQEVILRCVPISNHLYFYWYRQILGQKVEFLVSFYNNEISEKSEIFDDQFSVERPDGSNFTLKIRSTKLEDSAMYFCASSTVLAGVEQYFGPGTRLTVT.

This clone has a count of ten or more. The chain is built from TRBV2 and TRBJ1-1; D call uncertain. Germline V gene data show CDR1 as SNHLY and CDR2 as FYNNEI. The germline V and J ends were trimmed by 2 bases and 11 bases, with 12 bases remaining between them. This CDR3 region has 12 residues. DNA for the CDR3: TGTGCCAGCAGTGAAAACCCTTTAGGGGCTTTCTTT. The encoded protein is CASSENPLGAFF.

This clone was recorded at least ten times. CDR3 region: CASAEGMGSDEQFF. The CDR3 DNA is TGTGCCAGCGCCGAGGGGATGGGGAGCGATGAGCAGTTCTTC. This rearrangement joins TRBV11-2 to TRBJ2-1; TRBD1 or TRBD2 may be the D gene (5 bases each). Looked up from germline, CDR1 is SGHAT and CDR2 is FQNNGV. V dropped 8 bases and J dropped 8 bases, with 19 bases sitting between them. The CDR3 contains 14 residues.

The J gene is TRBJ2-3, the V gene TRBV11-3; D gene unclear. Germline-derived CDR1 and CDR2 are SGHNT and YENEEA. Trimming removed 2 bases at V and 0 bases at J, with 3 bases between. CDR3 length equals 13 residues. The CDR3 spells CASSLFSTDTQYF. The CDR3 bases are TGTGCCAGCAGCTTATTTAGCACAGATACGCAGTATTTT. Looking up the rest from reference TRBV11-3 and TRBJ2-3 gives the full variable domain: EAGVVQSPRYKIIEKKQPVAFWCNPISGHNTLYWYLQNLGQGPELLIRYENEEAVDDSQLPKDRFSAERLKGVDSTLKIQPAELGDSAVYLCASSLFSTDTQYFGPGTRLTVL.

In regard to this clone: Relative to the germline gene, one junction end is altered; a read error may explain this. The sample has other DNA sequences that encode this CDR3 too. The CDR3 DNA is TGTGCCAGCAGCCGCGCAGGAGATACGCAATATTTT. It specifies CASSRAGDTQYF. The J gene is TRBJ2-3, the V gene TRBV13, with no clear D. Germline V gene sequence: CDR1 PRHDT, CDR2 FYEKMQ (reference sequence). The CDR3 totals 12 residues.

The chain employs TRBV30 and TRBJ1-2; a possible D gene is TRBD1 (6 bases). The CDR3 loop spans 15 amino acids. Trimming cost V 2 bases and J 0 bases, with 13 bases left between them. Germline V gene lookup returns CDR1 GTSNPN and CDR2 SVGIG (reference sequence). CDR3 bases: TGTGCCTGGAGTCCCGGGACACAGGCTAACTATGGCTACACCTTC. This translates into CAWSPGTQANYGYTF.

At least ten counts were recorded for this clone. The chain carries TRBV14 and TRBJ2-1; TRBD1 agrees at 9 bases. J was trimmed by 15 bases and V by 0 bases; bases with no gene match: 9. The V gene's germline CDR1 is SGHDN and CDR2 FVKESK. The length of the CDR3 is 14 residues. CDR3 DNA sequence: TGTGCCAGCAGCCAAGATCTCTATACAGGGGGCCGGTTCTTC. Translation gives CASSQDLYTGGRFF.

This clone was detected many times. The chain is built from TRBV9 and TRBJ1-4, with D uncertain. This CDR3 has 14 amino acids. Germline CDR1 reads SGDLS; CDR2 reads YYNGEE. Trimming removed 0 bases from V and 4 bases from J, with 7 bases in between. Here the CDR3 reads CASSVAQFNEKLFF. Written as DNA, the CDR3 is TGTGCCAGCAGCGTAGCCCAGTTTAATGAAAAACTGTTTTTT.

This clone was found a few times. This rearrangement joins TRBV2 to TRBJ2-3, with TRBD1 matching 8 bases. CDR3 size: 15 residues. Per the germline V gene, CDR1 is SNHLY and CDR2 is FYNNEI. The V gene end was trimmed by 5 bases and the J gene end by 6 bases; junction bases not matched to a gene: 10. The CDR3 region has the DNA TGTGCCAGCAGTCCACAAGCAGGGGGCGGGGATACGCAGTATTTT. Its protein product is CASSPQAGGGDTQYF.